A single sample gave rise to the 4 T cell receptor beta chains below, sequenced in a study of beta chain features in type 1 diabetes. Expressed TCRB transcripts got sequenced, as all isolated RNA was reverse transcribed. Clones were sequenced by immunoSEQ multiplex PCR, and TCRdb holds only the in-frame ones, with some missing. The table shows about 360,000 clones, with around 12% occurring only once. Sample: naive CD4+ T cells from blood. All receptors come from a young man in good health.

V gene TRBV5-1 combines with J gene TRBJ2-3, with 10 bases fitting TRBD2. V shed 0 bases and J 6 bases; nucleotides not matched to a gene: 7. The CDR3 has 16 residues. Germline V gives CDR1 SGHRS, CDR2 YFSETQ. The DNA for the CDR3 is TGCGCCAGCAGCTTGGAACGTACTAGCGGGATGGATACGCAGTATTTT. It translates to CASSLERTSGMDTQYF.

This clone was recorded a few times. This chain joins TRBV30 and TRBJ2-5, with D uncertain. V shed 0 bases and J shed 2 bases, with 7 bases lying between them. The germline V gene encodes CDR1 GTSNPN and CDR2 SVGIG (reference sequence). The CDR3 consists of 13 residues. CDR3 loop: CAWSVADQETQYF. DNA of the CDR3: TGTGCCTGGAGTGTCGCGGATCAAGAGACCCAGTACTTC. Full variable domain (missing parts from reference TRBV30 and TRBJ2-5): SQTIHQWPATLVQPVGSPLSLECTVEGTSNPNLYWYRQAAGRGLQLLFYSVGIGQISSEVPQNLSASRPQDRQFILSSKKLLLSDSGFYLCAWSVADQETQYFGPGTRLLVL.

The chain couples TRBV6-4 to TRBJ1-6, with 7 bases lining up with TRBD1. Germline lookup yields CDR1 MRHNA and CDR2 SNTAGT. J gave up 10 bases and V 5 bases, and 11 bases lay outside the gene matches. The CDR3 loop spans 15 amino acids. The CDR3 reads CASSPDRAGGSPLHF. The CDR3 DNA reads TGTGCCAGCAGTCCCGACAGGGCAGGGGGATCACCCCTCCACTTT.

In its sample, this clone was seen many times. V and J are TRBV4-3 and TRBJ2-5; a possible D gene is TRBD1 (5 bases). The CDR3 is 13 amino acids. Germline V gives CDR1 LGHNA, CDR2 YSLEER. V was cut by 4 bases and J by 5 bases, with 11 bases left in between. CDR3 coding DNA: TGCGCCAGCAGCCCAGGGCCAAGGGAGACCCAGTACTTC. This translates into CASSPGPRETQYF.